The 24 T cell receptor beta chains listed next were all sequenced from one sample in a study of early T cells in non-severe SARS-CoV-2 infection. TCRdb recomputed calls from the 5' RACE reads with MiXCR, one row per CDR3 protein. The table lists roughly 93,000 distinct CDR3 sequences, 9.5% to 12% of them singletons. Sequenced: whole blood. The source of these receptors is an adult who was a healthcare worker with PCR-confirmed SARS-CoV-2 infection or an uninfected control (not recorded which).

This clonotype was seen a handful of times. The rearrangement uses TRBV12-3 or TRBV12-4 and TRBJ1-1, with 7 nucleotides matching TRBD1. The CDR3 is 14 amino acids. Trimming took 4 bases from V and 1 from J; bases not matched to a gene: 3. CDR3 residues: CASSSQGGNTEAFF. The DNA for the CDR3 is TGTGCCAGCAGTTCCCAGGGGGGGAACACTGAAGCTTTCTTT.

This clonotype was counted a few times. The rearrangement joins TRBV5-1 to TRBJ1-5; no reliable D call. The V gene's germline CDR1 is SGHRS and CDR2 YFSETQ. V lost 7 bases, J lost 4 bases, and 15 bases lay in between. This CDR3 spans 14 amino acids. This CDR3 is CASAREPQNQPQHF. In nucleotides, the CDR3 is TGCGCCAGCGCACGGGAGCCCCAAAATCAGCCCCAGCATTTT.

This chain uses TRBV2 with TRBJ2-2; 8 nucleotides match TRBD2. CDR1 SNHLY and CDR2 FYNNEI come from the germline V gene. The junction had 4 bases not matched to a gene; V was cut back by 4 bases and J by 0 bases. The CDR3 is 16 amino acids. CDR3 coding DNA: TGTGCCAGCAGTGCACCGGGACTAGCGAACACCGGGGAGCTGTTTTTT. Translation: CASSAPGLANTGELFF.

The sample holds a few counts of this clonotype. The V call is TRBV5-4, the J call TRBJ1-6, with TRBD1 as a possible D gene (5 bases). CDR1 SGHNT and CDR2 YYREEE come from the germline V gene (reference sequence). V lost 2 bases, J lost 13 bases, and 13 bases lay in between. This CDR3 is built from 13 residues. The CDR3 DNA follows: TGTGCCAGCAGCTTCCGACAGAACCCCCCCCTCCACTTT. The encoded protein is CASSFRQNPPLHF.

This clonotype was detected many times. The genes are TRBV6-6 and TRBJ1-1; D gene unclear. The CDR3 has 14 residues. V was shortened by 0 bases and J by 2 bases, with 7 bases between the two germline ends. CDR1 and CDR2 (germline): MNHNY, SVGAGI (reference sequence). CDR3 in DNA: TGTGCCAGCAGTTACTCTGGCAGTAACACTGAAGCTTTCTTT. It encodes CASSYSGSNTEAFF.

V is TRBV6-4 and J is TRBJ2-2; D not resolved. Per germline, CDR1 MRHNA and CDR2 SNTAGT. The ends were cut back, 6 bases at V and 5 bases at J, with 10 bases in the middle. The CDR3 has 13 amino acids. CDR3 amino acids: CASSPDTTGELFF. The CDR3 DNA sequence: TGTGCCAGCAGCCCAGACACAACCGGGGAGCTGTTTTTT.

This clonotype was seen at least ten times. V is TRBV29-1 and J is TRBJ2-5; weak D call: TRBD2 (6 bases). Germline V gene lookup returns CDR1 SQVTM and CDR2 ANQGSEA. There are 15 residues in the CDR3. V lost 5 bases and J lost 4, with 20 bases in between. The CDR3 DNA reads TGCAGCGTTTCTACGGGACTGCTGGGGGGAGAGACCCAGTACTTC. This sequence encodes CSVSTGLLGGETQYF.

This clonotype occurred many times. The V gene is TRBV20-1, the J gene TRBJ2-1; D remains ambiguous. V lost 1 base and J lost 12, with 22 bases in between. CDR1 DFQATT and CDR2 SNEGSKA come from the germline V gene (reference sequence). CDR3 length equals 15 residues. The CDR3 reads CSARAPVKGGDGQFF. CDR3 sequence (DNA): TGCAGTGCTAGAGCACCCGTGAAAGGCGGCGACGGGCAGTTCTTC.

This chain's CDR3 is CASSRPPGTNTGELFF. In DNA form, the CDR3 reads TGCGCCAGCAGCCGCCCTCCGGGGACGAACACCGGGGAGCTGTTTTTT. The chain is built from TRBV4-1 and TRBJ2-2, with a tentative D call TRBD2 (5 bases). The CDR3 spans 16 residues. With 4 bases removed from V and 0 bases from J, the gap between germline ends came to 12 bases. Germline CDR1 MGHRA, CDR2 YSYEKL.

This chain joins TRBV14 and TRBJ2-5; D not certain. The germline V gene encodes CDR1 SGHDN and CDR2 FVKESK. The CDR3 is 16 residues long. V lost 1 base and J lost 0, with 12 bases in between. In DNA form, the CDR3 reads TGTGCCAGCAGCCAAGGGTCGTCTTGGTACCAAGAGACCCAGTACTTC. Encoded protein: CASSQGSSWYQETQYF.

The chain is built from TRBV6-5 and TRBJ2-2, with D uncertain. This CDR3 is 15 amino acids long. Germline V gene data show CDR1 as MNHEY and CDR2 as SVGAGI. Trimming cost V 5 bases and J 4 bases, with 14 bases left between them. The CDR3 region is CASSPLRKPTGELFF. The CDR3 DNA is TGTGCCAGCAGTCCTCTTCGGAAACCCACCGGGGAGCTGTTTTTT.

This clonotype occurred a few times. The genes are TRBV3-1 and TRBJ1-4; no clear D. Trimming pared 3 bases from V and 5 bases from J, leaving 7 bases between. CDR3 length: 13 amino acids. CDR1 is LGHDT, CDR2 YNNKEL, per germline (reference sequence). The CDR3 spells CASSHNNNEKLFF. In DNA, the CDR3 is TGTGCCAGCAGCCATAACAACAATGAAAAACTGTTTTTT.

The table lists this clonotype with many counts. The J gene is TRBJ2-7, the V gene TRBV28; no clear D gene. The CDR3 spans 15 residues. Trimming removed 3 bases at V and 1 base at J, with 13 bases between. Per the germline V gene, CDR1 is MDHEN and CDR2 is SYDVKM. CDR3 in amino acids: CASSLGLVRSYEQYF. CDR3 in DNA: TGTGCCAGCAGTTTGGGTTTAGTACGTTCCTACGAGCAGTACTTC.

This clonotype was picked up one time. The chain carries TRBV9 and TRBJ1-6; D is uncertain. Germline V gene lookup returns CDR1 SGDLS and CDR2 YYNGEE. Trimming stripped 0 bases from V and 9 bases from J, with 13 bases between. This CDR3 has 15 amino acids. The CDR3 loop is CASSVVGYPSSPLHF. CDR3 DNA sequence: TGTGCCAGCAGCGTAGTTGGGTACCCCAGTTCACCCCTCCACTTT.

This clonotype was recorded many times. The V call is TRBV7-6, the J call TRBJ2-3; 11 nucleotides line up with TRBD2. V gave up 5 bases and J gave up 0 bases; unmatched junction bases: 7. Germline CDR1 reads SGHVS; CDR2 reads FNYEAQ. CDR3 length: 17 amino acids. The CDR3 here is CASSLIAGGRSTDTQYF. CDR3 DNA sequence: TGTGCCAGCAGCCTTATAGCGGGGGGGCGAAGCACAGATACGCAGTATTTT.

This clonotype was recorded many times. The genes are TRBV24-1 and TRBJ2-1, with 8 bases identical to TRBD1. Germline V gene sequence: CDR1 KGHDR, CDR2 SFDVKD. The CDR3 consists of 16 residues. Trimming removed 4 bases from V and 5 bases from J; junction bases left unmatched: 9. In DNA, the CDR3 is TGTGCCACCAGTGACTTCGACAGGGGTCAAGACAATGAGCAGTTCTTC. It specifies CATSDFDRGQDNEQFF.

The chain links TRBV19 to TRBJ2-3; the D gene is possibly TRBD1 (5 bases). Germline values: CDR1 LNHDA, CDR2 SQIVND (reference sequence). CDR3 length equals 18 residues. Trimming removed 3 bases at V and 1 base at J, with 20 bases between. The CDR3 loop reads CASSIGTTSGFGTDTQYF. CDR3 nucleotides: TGTGCCAGTAGTATCGGTACCACATCAGGGTTCGGCACAGATACGCAGTATTTT. Drawing the rest from reference TRBV19 and TRBJ2-3, the complete variable domain is DGGITQSPKYLFRKEGQNVTLSCEQNLNHDAMYWYRQDPGQGLRLIYYSQIVNDFQKGDIAEGYSVSREKKESFPLTVTSAQKNPTAFYLCASSIGTTSGFGTDTQYFGPGTRLTVL.

This clonotype was found a few times. The chain joins TRBV19 to TRBJ2-7; 15 bases match TRBD2. This CDR3 is built from 18 residues. Trimming took 5 bases from V and 0 from J; bases not matched to a gene: 8. CDR1 is LNHDA, CDR2 SQIVND, per germline (reference sequence). The CDR3 loop reads CASSPGGGLAGGSYEQYF. CDR3 in DNA: TGTGCCAGTAGTCCCGGAGGGGGACTAGCGGGAGGCTCCTACGAGCAGTACTTC. Based on the CDR3 plus reference TRBV19 and TRBJ2-7, the full variable domain is DGGITQSPKYLFRKEGQNVTLSCEQNLNHDAMYWYRQDPGQGLRLIYYSQIVNDFQKGDIAEGYSVSREKKESFPLTVTSAQKNPTAFYLCASSPGGGLAGGSYEQYFGPGTRLTVT.

There are many counts of this clonotype. V gene TRBV23-1 combines with J gene TRBJ2-3; 13 positions match TRBD2. TRBV23-1 belongs to the ORF category, with a function that is uncertain. V lost 3 bases, J lost 2 bases, and 2 bases stayed unmatched. This CDR3 contains 16 residues. CDR3 nucleotide sequence: TGCGCCAGCAGTCAGGGGACTAGCGGGATCACAGATACGCAGTATTTT. Its translation is CASSQGTSGITDTQYF.

This chain uses TRBV6-6 with TRBJ1-4, with D unresolved. The V gene's germline CDR1 is MNHNY and CDR2 SVGAGI (reference sequence). The CDR3 runs 11 residues. V was trimmed by 8 bases and J by 8 bases, leaving 9 bases between them. Written as DNA, the CDR3 is TGTGCCAGCCGGTCGAGAGAAAAACTGTTTTTT. It encodes CASRSREKLFF.

The rearrangement uses TRBV6-4 and TRBJ2-2, with D tentatively TRBD2 (5 bases). Germline values: CDR1 MRHNA, CDR2 SNTAGT. CDR3 length equals 13 residues. V lost 6 bases and J 6 bases, leaving 11 bases between the germline ends. CDR3 in amino acids: CASRPDLSGELFF. The CDR3 coding sequence is TGTGCCAGCAGACCGGACTTATCCGGGGAGCTGTTTTTT.

At least ten counts were recorded for this clonotype. The V gene is TRBV7-6, the J gene TRBJ1-3; TRBD1 aligns across 7 bases. V gave up 5 bases and J gave up 0 bases; unmatched junction bases: 7. Germline V gives CDR1 SGHVS, CDR2 FNYEAQ. The length of the CDR3 is 16 residues. Written as DNA, the CDR3 is TGTGCCAGCAGCCGGTCCGGGACAGCCTCTGGAAACACCATATATTTT. Amino acid sequence: CASSRSGTASGNTIYF.

This sequence joins TRBV9 and TRBJ1-2; 7 nucleotides agree with TRBD1. The CDR3 totals 13 residues. CDR1 SGDLS and CDR2 YYNGEE come from the germline V gene. After removal of 2 bases from V and 3 bases from J, the junction contained 1 base not matched to a gene. The CDR3 region is CASSVGTDYGYTF. The CDR3 DNA sequence: TGTGCCAGCAGCGTCGGGACAGACTATGGCTACACCTTC.

The V call is TRBV28, the J call TRBJ1-5; D gene unclear. In germline, CDR1 is MDHEN, CDR2 SYDVKM. Trimming cost V 2 bases and J 3 bases, with 11 bases left between them. The CDR3 loop spans 15 amino acids. The CDR3 spells CASSLARLLNQPQHF. The CDR3 DNA reads as TGTGCCAGCAGTTTAGCCAGGCTCCTCAATCAGCCCCAGCATTTT.